This T cell receptor beta chain is from a study of shared clonotypes between healthy human individuals (dated by TCRdb to 2019 to 2021). Study-level background: Two women and a few men aged 18 to 49 years were included in the cohort. To estimate repertoire size and how much clonotype sharing occurs between individuals, the study deeply sequenced the blood TCR repertoires of roughly 5 healthy adults. Different laboratories and diverse techniques were used to prepare libraries and sequence TCR repertoires, to increase sequencing depth and limit assay-specific biases. Between about 0.85 and 8.9 billion PBMCs per donor were obtained by leukapheresis.

A remark on this clone: Its specific antigen is unknown. Base qualities are not at hand, and no much larger clone is one base apart. Other DNA sequences from this sample encode an identical CDR3 as well.

From a lookup of the germline V gene (reference sequence), CDR1 and CDR2 are DFQATT and SNEGSKA. The CDR3 contains 11 residues, cysteine and phenylalanine counted. Only the CDR3 portion is preserved as DNA: 33 bases, with reading frame beginning at the first base. Here V drops 6 bases and J drops 8 bases, and the junction holds 5 bases not matched to any gene. TCR CDR3 regions were amplified from genomic DNA by multiplex PCR using the deep immunoSEQ assay. For each cell subset, the extracted genomic DNA was distributed evenly across all wells of several immunoSEQ 96-well plates, and each plate served as one replicate. Each replicate PCR for unsorted PBMC received roughly 300 ng genomic DNA, equal to about 30,000 T cell genomes. Unsorted PBMC genomic DNA was sequenced across ten immunoSEQ deep assay plates. Purified libraries were measured with a Qubit 3.0 fluorometer, size-checked on a Bioanalyzer 2100, and measured again with the KAPA Library Quantification kit. Every immunoSEQ 96-well plate was sequenced on a dedicated single-read 150-cycle Illumina NextSeq 550 flow cell. For the original study's pipeline: Because the immunoSEQ output included only junctional sequences and no quality scores, the filtering could not be the same as the filtering used for full-length reads. To assign V/J genes and CDR3, sequences were annotated against IMGT germline references using PyIR, a Python wrapper for IgBLAST v1.9. Reads were filtered out if the reads had weak V/J assignments (E-value above 1e-6), no CDR3, stop codons, out-of-frame junctions, or ambiguous translated residues. A V3J clonotype was defined by an identical inferred V gene, J gene, and CDR3 amino acid sequence. The percentage overlap between two repertoires was calculated by dividing the number of shared unique clonotypes by the size of the smaller repertoire. Three approaches were used to assess repertoire richness: RTK rarefaction, the Chao1 estimator, and Recon v2.1 estimates of unobserved clonotypes. In its TCRdb copy, this immuneACCESS table keeps in-frame sequences only and misses some clones. Where compared with another copy, unresolved V genes explain less than half of these, and the others have no known cause. The V and J calls and clone size come from that table; D and trimming were worked out from the DNA. Recorded for this sample are nearly 500,000 clones; 76% of them occurred a single time. The ten most abundant clones make up about an eighth of the sample.

Summary of the overall study and its limitations: The small number of donors limited the genetic and exposure-history diversity represented. Pairwise subsampling led to the expectation that sequencing depth would affect the degree of clonotype sharing among donors. Sampling was restricted to blood, and TCR repertoires in tissues likely differ from the TCR repertoires found in blood.

The donors were healthy, HIV-negative adults who had no recently reported acute infections or vaccinations. Every donor was a Caucasian adult residing in Nashville, Tennessee, USA. For unsorted samples, some 100 million PBMCs were counted and genomic DNA was extracted with the QIAamp DNA Blood Mini kit. After blood collection by leukapheresis, PBMCs were isolated using Ficoll-Histopaque density gradient centrifugation and then cryopreserved in the vapor phase of liquid nitrogen. Rearrangement joined TRBV20-1 to TRBJ1-2; 8 bases in the middle match TRBD1. The source is a woman aged 40 to 50 in good health. Some clones in this sample may be carry-over from other donors' samples. Sequencing was done on a sample of PBMCs. Here the CDR3 is given as CSAGQGWGYTF. The bases are TGCAGTGCCGGACAGGGCTGGGGCTACACCTTC.